This T cell receptor (beta chain) originates from a study of graft-versus-host responses after intestinal transplantation. Study-wide context: Once they had received anti-thymocyte globulin induction, all recipients took tacrolimus and steroids for 2 to 4 years.

Only in-frame clones appear in the TCRdb table, and some are missing; sequencing was by immunoSEQ multiplex PCR. The table lists some 100,000 clones, 85% to 95% of them singletons. This clone was seen just once. Its antigen is currently unknown. Germline V gene sequence: CDR1 MNHNY, CDR2 SVGAGI (reference sequence). Trimming stripped 8 bases from V and 6 bases from J, with 11 bases between. The CDR3 spans 12 residues. The receptor's source is a human donor who was the organ donor for an intestinal transplant. The chain has TRBV6-6 and TRBJ2-1; D is perhaps TRBD2 (6 bases). The sample was unstimulated CD8+ T cells sorted from spleen or lymph node cells, taken before transplant. The CDR3 here is CASGGQSNEQFF. In nucleotides, the CDR3 is TGTGCCAGCGGAGGGCAGAGCAATGAGCAGTTCTTC.